Below, 17 T cell receptor beta chains from the same sample are listed, as sequenced in a study of PD-1 blockade in mismatch repair-deficient tumors. Assay: immunoSEQ multiplex PCR; the TCRdb copy retains only in-frame clones and omits some. Among 120,000 or so clones listed, approximately 86% were seen once. The specimen was peripheral blood, collected 44 weeks after starting pembrolizumab. These receptors were taken from an adult with mismatch repair-deficient cancer.

This clone was observed a few times. The chain couples TRBV15 to TRBJ1-2; D unclear. CDR1 and CDR2 from the germline V gene are LNHNV and YYDKDF (reference sequence). V was trimmed by 0 bases and J by 6 bases, leaving 5 bases between them. The CDR3 runs 12 residues. The CDR3 loop is CATSRDKNGYTF. CDR3 sequence (DNA): TGTGCCACCAGCAGAGATAAGAATGGCTACACCTTC.

The gene calls are TRBV6-1 and TRBJ1-3; D gene ambiguous. Deletions cut 5 bases from V and 0 bases from J, with 11 bases between. Germline CDR1 and CDR2: MNHNS and SASEGT. The CDR3 contains 15 residues. DNA for the CDR3: TGTGCCAGCAGTCCAACCAGAATCTCTGGAAACACCATATATTTT. Amino acid sequence: CASSPTRISGNTIYF.

This clone is a singleton in its sample. The rearrangement uses TRBV6-1 and TRBJ1-5; D is unresolved. CDR3 length equals 12 residues. V gave up 0 bases and J gave up 9 bases, with 6 bases separating them. Germline CDR1 MNHNS, CDR2 SASEGT. For the CDR3, the DNA is TGTGCCAGCAGTGAAGCGCAAAGGCCCCAGCATTTT. Translating gives CASSEAQRPQHF.

The chain links TRBV4-3 to TRBJ1-2; a possible D gene is TRBD1 (6 bases). There are 14 residues in the CDR3. Germline loops: CDR1 LGHNA, CDR2 YSLEER. The V end lost 0 bases, the J end lost 3 bases, and 8 bases lay between the germline ends. CDR3 region: CASSQEWGHYGYTF. For the CDR3, the DNA is TGCGCCAGCAGCCAAGAATGGGGGCACTATGGCTACACCTTC.

The CDR3 region is CAISVVEDLLQETQYF. As DNA, the CDR3 is TGTGCCATCAGTGTGGTCGAGGACTTGTTACAAGAGACCCAGTACTTC. This sequence joins TRBV10-3 and TRBJ2-5; perhaps TRBD2 as D (5 bases). This CDR3 is built from 16 residues. The V gene lost 4 bases and the J gene lost 2 bases, with 17 bases spanning the gap. In germline, CDR1 is ENHRY, CDR2 SYGVKD.

The chain has TRBV6-5 and TRBJ2-1, with 9 bases aligning to TRBD2. Germline CDR1 and CDR2: MNHEY and SVGAGI. Trimming removed 2 bases from V and 1 base from J; junction bases left unmatched: 0. The CDR3 runs 15 residues. In DNA form, the CDR3 reads TGTGCCAGCAGTTACACTAGCGGGTCCTACAATGAGCAGTTCTTC. Translating it yields CASSYTSGSYNEQFF.

The chain carries TRBV19 and TRBJ2-3; perhaps TRBD2 as D (7 bases). The CDR3 runs 15 residues. Germline V gives CDR1 LNHDA, CDR2 SQIVND (reference sequence). V was trimmed by 3 bases and J by 4 bases, leaving 14 bases between them. The CDR3 region has the DNA TGTGCCAGTAGTATTATAAGGGGGGGCCCAGATACGCAGTATTTT. Translated: CASSIIRGGPDTQYF.

There are a few counts of this clone. The V and J genes are TRBV28 and TRBJ2-7, with D possibly being TRBD2 (5 bases). This CDR3 spans 14 amino acids. Trimming pared 7 bases from V and 5 bases from J, leaving 18 bases between. Germline CDR1 reads MDHEN; CDR2 reads SYDVKM. The CDR3 nucleotides are TGTGCCAGCATTCCCAGCGGAGAAGGTGACGAGCAGTACTTC. This translates into CASIPSGEGDEQYF.

The chain carries TRBV7-9 and TRBJ2-3; D gene ambiguous. This CDR3 comprises 12 residues. CDR1 and CDR2 (germline): SEHNR, FQNEAQ (reference sequence). V was clipped by 4 bases and J by 14 bases, with 16 bases between them. The CDR3 is CASSSRTGKTYF. For the CDR3, the DNA is TGTGCCAGCAGCTCGAGGACCGGTAAGACGTATTTT.

The rearrangement links TRBV7-9 to TRBJ1-1; D unclear. This CDR3 has 13 residues. Germline CDR1 SEHNR, CDR2 FQNEAQ (reference sequence). With 5 bases removed from V and 5 bases from J, the gap between germline ends came to 12 bases. The CDR3 DNA reads TGTGCCAGCAGCCCGACGGCGGGGACTGAAGCTTTCTTT. Translated, it gives CASSPTAGTEAFF.

The V call is TRBV6-5, the J call TRBJ2-1; D may be TRBD1 (6 bases). The CDR3 has 13 amino acids. CDR1 and CDR2 (germline): MNHEY, SVGAGI. V was shortened by 0 bases and J by 9 bases, with 9 bases between the two germline ends. CDR3 coding DNA: TGTGCCAGCAGTTACTCGGTAGGGGGTGAGCAGTTCTTC. Amino acid sequence: CASSYSVGGEQFF.

The rearrangement uses TRBV18 and TRBJ1-1; 10 bases fit TRBD1. There are 15 residues in the CDR3. From germline, CDR1 is KGHSH and CDR2 LQKENI. Unmatched junction bases numbered 5, after V lost 3 bases and J lost 4 bases. CDR3 DNA: TGTGCCAGCTCACCCGGGACAGGGGTTGGCACTGAAGCTTTCTTT. Its translation is CASSPGTGVGTEAFF.

V and J are TRBV10-2 and TRBJ2-7; 11 bases agree with TRBD2. Germline lookup yields CDR1 WSHSY and CDR2 SAAADI. The V segment lost 6 bases and the J segment 1 base; nucleotides outside the gene matches: 5. CDR3 length: 15 amino acids. Written as DNA, the CDR3 is TGCGCCAGCAGGTTAGCGGGAGGGCCGTCCTACGAGCAGTACTTC. Amino acid sequence: CASRLAGGPSYEQYF.

The chain joins TRBV5-1 to TRBJ1-1, with a tentative D call TRBD1 (5 bases). CDR1 and CDR2 from the germline V gene are SGHRS and YFSETQ. Trimming removed 6 bases from V and 1 base from J, with 10 bases in between. This CDR3 is 13 amino acids long. CDR3 region: CASTMGQNTEAFF. The CDR3 nucleotides are TGCGCCAGCACAATGGGGCAGAACACTGAAGCTTTCTTT.

A single count supports this clone. The CDR3 bases are TGTGCCAGCAGCAAAGAAGTGAGGGAATATCCTGGCTACACCTTC. Translating gives CASSKEVREYPGYTF. The J gene is TRBJ1-2, the V gene TRBV21-1. TRBV21-1 is a known pseudogene. This CDR3 has 15 residues.

The chain uses TRBV7-8 and TRBJ2-2; D possibly corresponds to TRBD1 (6 bases). Germline assignment: CDR1 SGHVS and CDR2 FQNEAQ. This CDR3 has 17 residues. Between the trimmed V and J ends, which lost 2 bases and 2 bases, there was a span of 15 bases. CDR3 in DNA: TGTGCCAGCAGCTTACCCAAGACAGGTTTAAACACCGGGGAGCTGTTTTTT. Encoded protein: CASSLPKTGLNTGELFF.

The J gene is TRBJ2-1, the V gene TRBV7-9, with TRBD2 matching 8 bases. The CDR3 length is 16 residues. Trimming removed 5 bases from V and 8 bases from J; junction bases left unmatched: 14. Germline lookup yields CDR1 SEHNR and CDR2 FQNEAQ (reference sequence). The CDR3 coding sequence is TGTGCCAGCAGCCCGCCACGAGGAGCGGGAGTCGATGAGCAGTTCTTC. Protein: CASSPPRGAGVDEQFF.